The 22 T cell receptor beta chains reported below all come from one sample, sequenced in a study of shared clonotypes between healthy human individuals (dated by TCRdb to 2020 to 2021). Library prep was done by the immunoSEQ multiplex PCR assay. TCRdb provides this immuneACCESS table in a form limited to in-frame rearrangements. Some clones are lacking; in checked studies, under half of them reflect an unresolved V gene, and why the rest are absent is not known. Within this sample are hundreds of thousands of clones, with approximately 79% of them counted one time only. Jointly, the top ten make up 10% of the sample. Sequenced sample: memory CD4+ T cells sorted from blood. The sample's cell subset or site label is to be understood as: CD45RA-negative fraction. All receptors come from a man in his thirties or forties in good health.

The chain recombines TRBV10-3 with TRBJ2-7, with 8 positions matching TRBD1. The ends lost 3 bases at V and 3 bases at J; junction bases unmatched: 4. CDR1 is ENHRY, CDR2 SYGVKD, per germline. The CDR3 is 14 residues long. Here the CDR3 reads CAISDPRGHYEQYF. The CDR3 DNA follows: TGTGCCATCAGTGACCCCAGGGGGCACTACGAGCAGTACTTC.

At least ten counts were recorded for this clone. V is TRBV10-2 and J is TRBJ1-4; D not certain. The CDR3 spans 13 residues. V lost 3 bases and J 9 bases, leaving 11 bases between the germline ends. CDR1 WSHSY and CDR2 SAAADI come from the germline V gene. The CDR3 coding sequence is TGCGCCAGCAGTGATAGGGCAGGAAAAAAACTGTTTTTT. Its protein product is CASSDRAGKKLFF.

The chain joins TRBV5-4 to TRBJ2-1; 14 bases map to TRBD2. The CDR3 consists of 16 residues. The V segment lost 2 bases and the J segment 9 bases; nucleotides outside the gene matches: 7. The germline CDR1 and CDR2 sequences are SGHNT and YYREEE (reference sequence). The CDR3 protein is CASSLGLAGGGSEQFF. The CDR3 nucleotides read TGTGCCAGCAGCTTAGGACTAGCGGGAGGAGGGAGTGAGCAGTTCTTC.

The CDR3 is CASSPGLAEVTQYF. CDR3 DNA: TGTGCCAGCAGCCCGGGACTAGCGGAGGTGACCCAGTACTTC. This chain uses TRBV7-2 with TRBJ2-5; 11 nucleotides align to TRBD2. The CDR3 is 14 amino acids. CDR1 SGHTA and CDR2 FQGNSA come from the germline V gene. J was trimmed by 7 bases and V by 5 bases; bases with no gene match: 6.

This clone was picked up a small number of times. The rearrangement links TRBV5-1 to TRBJ2-5, with 7 nucleotides matching TRBD1. The CDR3 extends over 14 amino acids. Germline CDR1 reads SGHRS; CDR2 reads YFSETQ. Trimming took 4 bases from V and 1 from J; bases not matched to a gene: 4. The CDR3 spells CASSRTGVQETQYF. For the CDR3, the DNA is TGCGCCAGCAGCCGTACAGGGGTCCAAGAGACCCAGTACTTC.

Only a few counts were recorded for this clone. Other nucleotide sequences from this sample produce the same CDR3. V gene TRBV9 combines with J gene TRBJ2-7; 7 positions agree with TRBD1. The junction had 8 bases not matched to a gene; V was cut back by 4 bases and J by 4 bases. This CDR3 is built from 14 residues. Germline V gene data show CDR1 as SGDLS and CDR2 as YYNGEE. The CDR3 protein is CASSPGTASYEQYF. CDR3 in DNA: TGTGCCAGCAGCCCCGGGACAGCTAGTTACGAGCAGTACTTC.

This clone was picked up one time. The chain carries TRBV7-2 and TRBJ1-1; possible D gene TRBD1, 5 bases. The V end lost 3 bases, the J end lost 1 base, and 12 bases lay between the germline ends. Germline CDR1 and CDR2: SGHTA and FQGNSA. This CDR3 comprises 15 residues. The DNA of the CDR3 is TGTGCCAGCAGCTTGGTCGGGACCCCGAACACTGAAGCTTTCTTT. Translated, it gives CASSLVGTPNTEAFF.

This clone was detected ten times or more. This chain joins TRBV5-8 and TRBJ2-1, with 12 bases identical to TRBD2. Per the germline V gene, CDR1 is SGHTS and CDR2 is YDEGEE. This CDR3 region has 19 residues. Trimming took 1 base from V and 0 from J; bases not matched to a gene: 8. The CDR3: CASSLKGLAGGSSYNEQFF. The DNA for the CDR3 is TGTGCCAGCAGCTTGAAGGGACTAGCGGGTGGAAGCTCCTACAATGAGCAGTTCTTC.

The CDR3 reads CASSLGARGLKRNTEAFF. In DNA form, the CDR3 reads TGTGCCAGCAGCTTAGGTGCCAGGGGGTTAAAGAGGAACACTGAAGCTTTCTTT. V usage is TRBV7-9 and J usage is TRBJ1-1, with TRBD1 matching 7 bases. Germline V gene lookup returns CDR1 SEHNR and CDR2 FQNEAQ (reference sequence). The length of the CDR3 is 18 residues. J was trimmed by 1 base and V by 1 base; bases with no gene match: 12.

The rearrangement joins TRBV30 to TRBJ1-1; D is undetermined. The length of the CDR3 is 13 residues. Germline loops: CDR1 GTSNPN, CDR2 SVGIG (reference sequence). With 4 bases removed from V and 9 bases from J, the gap between germline ends came to 18 bases. The CDR3, as DNA: TGTGCCTGGACCGAGTCGAGGGTCCCAAAAGCTTTCTTT. Its translation: CAWTESRVPKAFF.

V and J are TRBV10-3 and TRBJ1-1; weak D call: TRBD1 (6 bases). The CDR3 is made up of 15 amino acids. Germline values: CDR1 ENHRY, CDR2 SYGVKD. V lost 5 bases and J 1 base, leaving 14 bases between the germline ends. CDR3 in amino acids: CAISPPGQANTEAFF. CDR3 coding DNA: TGTGCCATCAGTCCCCCGGGACAAGCGAACACTGAAGCTTTCTTT.

V usage is TRBV15 and J usage is TRBJ1-5; a possible D gene is TRBD1 (5 bases). The CDR3 runs to 15 residues. Trimming removed 0 bases at V and 9 bases at J, with 15 bases between. Germline V gives CDR1 LNHNV, CDR2 YYDKDF (reference sequence). The DNA for the CDR3 is TGTGCCACCAGCAGAGATTGGCAGGGAAGGGCGCCCCAGCATTTT. This gives the protein CATSRDWQGRAPQHF.

This clone has at least ten counts. The sample contains more than one DNA sequence encoding this CDR3. The chain has TRBV5-1 and TRBJ1-4; D gene unclear. The V end was cut by 0 bases, the J end by 7 bases, with 10 bases between. Looked up from germline, CDR1 is SGHRS and CDR2 is YFSETQ. This CDR3 has 14 residues. CDR3 DNA sequence: TGCGCCAGCAGCTTGGAAGACTTGAGTGAAAAACTGTTTTTT. Translation: CASSLEDLSEKLFF.

As to this clone: Being one base from a much bigger clone, this may be a read error. This chain uses TRBV18 with TRBJ2-5; 8 bases agree with TRBD1. Germline CDR1 reads KGHSH; CDR2 reads LQKENI. The CDR3 is 14 amino acids. The CDR3 nucleotides are TGTGCCAACTCACCAAACAGGGGGAAGGAGACCCAGTACTTC. Its translation is CANSPNRGKETQYF.

The chain employs TRBV9 and TRBJ2-7; TRBD2 matches 8 bases. CDR3 size: 19 residues. CDR1 is SGDLS, CDR2 YYNGEE, per germline. The V segment lost 0 bases and the J segment 4 bases; nucleotides outside the gene matches: 18. The CDR3 nucleotides are TGTGCCAGCAGCGTAGCACCTGGTTTAGCGGGACCAGAAAGTTACGAGCAGTACTTC. This translates into CASSVAPGLAGPESYEQYF.

This clone appeared a few times. The V call is TRBV9, the J call TRBJ2-1; D is possibly TRBD1 or TRBD2 (5 bases each). The CDR3 covers 14 residues. Germline loops: CDR1 SGDLS, CDR2 YYNGEE. V gave up 6 bases and J gave up 8 bases, with 18 bases separating them. In DNA, the CDR3 is TGTGCCAGCACCTATTCCGGGACCCCGGATGAGCAGTTCTTC. It translates to CASTYSGTPDEQFF. Complete variable domain (other parts from reference TRBV9 and TRBJ2-1): DSGVTQTPKHLITATGQRVTLRCSPRSGDLSVYWYQQSLDQGLQFLIQYYNGEERAKGNILERFSAQQFPDLHSELNLSSLELGDSALYFCASTYSGTPDEQFFGPGTRLTVL.

The rearrangement uses TRBV18 and TRBJ2-3, with 10 positions matching TRBD2. V shed 3 bases and J 2 bases; nucleotides not matched to a gene: 8. The germline CDR1 and CDR2 sequences are KGHSH and LQKENI. The CDR3 loop spans 17 amino acids. CDR3 sequence (DNA): TGTGCCAGCTCACCCGTGCCTAGCGGGGGAATCACAGATACGCAGTATTTT. It codes for CASSPVPSGGITDTQYF.

The rearrangement joins TRBV6-1 to TRBJ2-5, with TRBD1 matching over 11 bases. The CDR3 spans 15 residues. V shed 7 bases, J shed 1 base, and the junction held 5 bases outside the gene matches. CDR1 and CDR2 (germline): MNHNS, SASEGT. DNA of the CDR3: TGTGCCAGCAAGATGGACAGGGGGCCCCAAGAGACCCAGTACTTC. It encodes CASKMDRGPQETQYF.

This clone was seen a few times. The gene calls are TRBV7-8 and TRBJ1-5; TRBD1 aligns across 10 bases. This CDR3 comprises 15 residues. The germline V gene has CDR1 SGHVS and CDR2 FQNEAQ. V dropped 5 bases and J dropped 6; count of bases not matched to a gene: 7. CDR3 nucleotides: TGTGCCAGCAGCCCCTCGGACAGGGGGGTTCAGCCCCAGCATTTT. It codes for CASSPSDRGVQPQHF.

This clone has just one count. The J gene is TRBJ2-1, the V gene TRBV14; D is perhaps TRBD1 (6 bases). Trimming shortened V by 4 bases and J by 6 bases, and 13 bases separated the two germline ends. CDR3 length: 14 residues. Germline V gene lookup returns CDR1 SGHDN and CDR2 FVKESK. The CDR3: CASSLIRGINEQFF. DNA for the CDR3: TGTGCCAGCAGCCTAATAAGGGGGATCAATGAGCAGTTCTTC.

This clone was detected only a few times. The genes are TRBV7-2 and TRBJ2-7, with no clear D. This CDR3 spans 12 amino acids. V lost 2 bases to trimming and J lost 5 bases, with 7 bases between them. Germline-derived CDR1 and CDR2 are SGHTA and FQGNSA. CDR3 nucleotide sequence: TGTGCCAGCAGCTTAAGTAGTAACGAGCAGTACTTC. The encoded protein is CASSLSSNEQYF. Looking up the rest from reference TRBV7-2 and TRBJ2-7 gives the full variable domain: GAGVSQSPSNKVTEKGKDVELRCDPISGHTALYWYRQSLGQGLEFLIYFQGNSAPDKSGLPSDRFSAERTGGSVSTLTIQRTQQEDSAVYLCASSLSSNEQYFGPGTRLTVT.

The chain links TRBV19 to TRBJ1-1, with 7 bases matching TRBD1. The V gene end was trimmed by 9 bases and the J gene end by 0 bases; junction bases not matched to a gene: 4. Germline V gene data show CDR1 as LNHDA and CDR2 as SQIVND (reference sequence). The CDR3 totals 13 residues. CDR3 sequence reads: CASKGQLNTEAFF. In nucleotides, the CDR3 is TGTGCCAGCAAGGGACAGCTGAACACTGAAGCTTTCTTT. The full variable domain, in which reference TRBV19 and TRBJ1-1 provide the parts outside the CDR3, is DGGITQSPKYLFRKEGQNVTLSCEQNLNHDAMYWYRQDPGQGLRLIYYSQIVNDFQKGDIAEGYSVSREKKESFPLTVTSAQKNPTAFYLCASKGQLNTEAFFGQGTRLTVV.